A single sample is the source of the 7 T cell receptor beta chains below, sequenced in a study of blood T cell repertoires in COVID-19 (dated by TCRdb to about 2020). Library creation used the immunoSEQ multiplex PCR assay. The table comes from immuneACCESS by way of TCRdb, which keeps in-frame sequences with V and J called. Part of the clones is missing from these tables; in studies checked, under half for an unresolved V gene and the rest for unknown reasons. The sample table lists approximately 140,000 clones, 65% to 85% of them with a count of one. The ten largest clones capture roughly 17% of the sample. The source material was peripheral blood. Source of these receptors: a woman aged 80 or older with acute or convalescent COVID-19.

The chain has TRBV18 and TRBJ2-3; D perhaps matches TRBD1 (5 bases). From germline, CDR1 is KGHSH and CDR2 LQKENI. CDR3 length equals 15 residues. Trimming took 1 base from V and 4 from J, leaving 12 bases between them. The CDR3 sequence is CASSPQKGLSDTQYF. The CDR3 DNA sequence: TGTGCCAGCTCACCACAGAAGGGGCTTTCAGATACGCAGTATTTT.

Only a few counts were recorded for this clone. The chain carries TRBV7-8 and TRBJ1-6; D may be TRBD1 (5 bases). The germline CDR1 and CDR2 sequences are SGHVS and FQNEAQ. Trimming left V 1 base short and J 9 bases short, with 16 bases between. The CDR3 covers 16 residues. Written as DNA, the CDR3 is TGTGCCAGCAGCTTAGTAGGGCAGGGTGATGTTTCACCCCTCCACTTT. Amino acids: CASSLVGQGDVSPLHF.

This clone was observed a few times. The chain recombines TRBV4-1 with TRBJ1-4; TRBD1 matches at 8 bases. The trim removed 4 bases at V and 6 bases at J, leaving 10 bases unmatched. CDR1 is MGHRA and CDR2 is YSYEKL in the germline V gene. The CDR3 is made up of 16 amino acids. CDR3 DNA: TGCGCCAGCAGCCGGAAAGGCGTACAGGGGGATGAAAAACTGTTTTTT. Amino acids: CASSRKGVQGDEKLFF.

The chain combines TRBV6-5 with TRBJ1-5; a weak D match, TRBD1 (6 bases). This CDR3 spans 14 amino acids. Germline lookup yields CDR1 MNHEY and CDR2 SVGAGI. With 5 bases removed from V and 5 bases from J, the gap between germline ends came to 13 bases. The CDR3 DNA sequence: TGTGCCAGCAGTAGACAGGTGACGGATCAGCCCCAGCATTTT. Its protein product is CASSRQVTDQPQHF.

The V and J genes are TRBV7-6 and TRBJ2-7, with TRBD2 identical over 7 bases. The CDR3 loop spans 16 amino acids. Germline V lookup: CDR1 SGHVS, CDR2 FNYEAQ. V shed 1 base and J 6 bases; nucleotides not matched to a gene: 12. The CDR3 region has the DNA TGTGCCAGCAGCTTAGGCGGGAGCCAATACTGGGGCGAGCAGTACTTC. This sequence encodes CASSLGGSQYWGEQYF.

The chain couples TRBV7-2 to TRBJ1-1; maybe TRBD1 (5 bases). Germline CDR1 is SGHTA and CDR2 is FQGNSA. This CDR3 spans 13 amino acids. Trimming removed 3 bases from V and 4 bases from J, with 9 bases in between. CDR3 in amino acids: CASSFGGTTEAFF. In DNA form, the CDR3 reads TGTGCCAGCAGCTTTGGAGGGACCACTGAAGCTTTCTTT.

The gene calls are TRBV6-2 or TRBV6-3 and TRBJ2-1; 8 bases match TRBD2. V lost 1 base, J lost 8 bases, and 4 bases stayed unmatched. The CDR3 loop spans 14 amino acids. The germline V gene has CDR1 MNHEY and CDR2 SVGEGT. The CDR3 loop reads CASSYLGLGYEQFF. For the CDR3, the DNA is TGTGCCAGCAGTTACTTGGGACTAGGCTATGAGCAGTTCTTC.